The 26 T cell receptor beta chains below come from one sample, sequenced in a study of T-cell reconstitution after alpha-beta-depleted transplantation in children. Unique molecular identifiers tagged the TCRbeta library. TCRdb analysed the PCR reads with MiXCR anew, one entry per CDR3 protein. The profile shows approximately 490,000 distinct CDR3 sequences, roughly a tenth of them singletons. The source was PBMCs, collected before TCRalphabeta/CD19-depleted stem cell transplant. Receptors originate from a child aged 2-9 years with inherited bone marrow failure, due to receive a stem cell transplant.

J is TRBJ2-7 and V is TRBV5-4, with TRBD2 matching over 8 bases. This CDR3 contains 15 residues. The V and J ends lost 1 base and 3 bases, in that order; junction bases with no gene match: 6. Germline CDR1 SGHNT, CDR2 YYREEE (reference sequence). As DNA, the CDR3 is TGTGCCAGCAGCTTGAGTTTGAGCGGGAGCTACGAGCAGTACTTC. Translation gives CASSLSLSGSYEQYF. Supplemented by reference TRBV5-4 and TRBJ2-7, the full variable domain reads ETGVTQSPTHLIKTRGQQVTLRCSSQSGHNTVSWYQQALGQGPQFIFQYYREEENGRGNFPPRFSGLQFPNYSSELNVNALELDDSALYLCASSLSLSGSYEQYFGPGTRLTVT.

This clonotype has at least ten counts. Here the CDR3 DNA reads TGCAGTGCCTCGACACACCCGACAGGCTCAGACTACGAGCAGTACTTC. Encoded protein: CSASTHPTGSDYEQYF. This sequence joins TRBV20-1 and TRBJ2-7; D may be TRBD1 (6 bases). Trimming stripped 6 bases from V and 3 bases from J, with 24 bases between. Germline V gene data show CDR1 as DFQATT and CDR2 as SNEGSKA (reference sequence). The CDR3 has 16 residues.

This clonotype appeared many times. The V call is TRBV7-9, the J call TRBJ2-1; D unresolved. V was clipped by 0 bases and J by 6 bases, with 18 bases between them. The CDR3 covers 17 residues. The germline V gene has CDR1 SEHNR and CDR2 FQNEAQ (reference sequence). The CDR3 DNA reads as TGTGCCAGCAGCTTAGCGCCGTGGCGCCAAAGGTCCAATGAGCAGTTCTTC. This gives the protein CASSLAPWRQRSNEQFF.

The V and J genes are TRBV6-1 and TRBJ2-5; a possible D gene is TRBD2 (5 bases). Trimming removed 6 bases at V and 1 base at J, with 12 bases between. Germline V lookup: CDR1 MNHNS, CDR2 SASEGT. The CDR3 has 14 amino acids. The CDR3 protein is CASSLDWSQETQYF. In nucleotides, the CDR3 is TGTGCCAGCAGCCTGGACTGGTCCCAAGAGACCCAGTACTTC.

This clonotype has ten or more counts. J is TRBJ2-1 and V is TRBV10-3; D possibly corresponds to TRBD2 (6 bases). Trimming stripped 0 bases from V and 10 bases from J, with 22 bases between. Germline V gene data show CDR1 as ENHRY and CDR2 as SYGVKD. The CDR3 runs 17 residues. The chain's CDR3 is CAISESIWRESAMEQFF. The CDR3, as DNA: TGTGCCATCAGTGAGTCGATATGGAGGGAGTCAGCAATGGAGCAGTTCTTC.

This clonotype was seen at least ten times. This chain joins TRBV19 and TRBJ2-1, with D perhaps TRBD1 or TRBD2 (5 bases each). Germline values: CDR1 LNHDA, CDR2 SQIVND (reference sequence). V lost 3 bases, J lost 0 bases, and 9 bases lay in between. The CDR3 spans 15 residues. The CDR3 bases are TGTGCCAGTAGTATTTGGGGGAGCTCCTACAATGAGCAGTTCTTC. Amino acids: CASSIWGSSYNEQFF.

As regards this clonotype: This clone may be a read error of a much larger clone one base away. The V gene is TRBV7-2, the J gene TRBJ2-1; the match to TRBD2 covers 7 bases. The V gene's germline CDR1 is SGHTA and CDR2 FQGNSA. V was clipped by 2 bases and J by 5 bases; unmatched bases: 6. The CDR3 extends over 15 amino acids. The CDR3 nucleotides read TGTGCCAGCAGCTTAACGGGAGGACCTCACAATGAGCAGTTCTTC. It encodes CASSLTGGPHNEQFF.

Many counts were recorded for this clonotype. The chain recombines TRBV4-3 with TRBJ2-7, with 7 positions matching TRBD1. Trimming cost V 5 bases and J 5 bases; bases outside gene matches: 9. Per germline, CDR1 LGHNA and CDR2 YSLEER. This CDR3 region has 14 residues. The CDR3 DNA follows: TGCGCCAGCAGCTCCCGACAGGGAAGGGACGAGCAGTACTTC. Translation gives CASSSRQGRDEQYF.

This clonotype was counted many times. J is TRBJ1-1 and V is TRBV19; TRBD1 might be the D (5 bases). The V and J ends lost 7 bases and 4 bases respectively, with 22 bases between them. Germline-derived CDR1 and CDR2 are LNHDA and SQIVND (reference sequence). This CDR3 comprises 16 residues. CDR3 DNA sequence: TGTGCCAGTACCATACGACGGGGCAGGAAGGGCACTGAAGCTTTCTTT. Its protein is CASTIRRGRKGTEAFF.

This clonotype appeared a few times. The chain joins TRBV4-2 to TRBJ1-1, with a weak D call TRBD1 (5 bases). V gave up 1 base and J gave up 1 base, with 19 bases separating them. The CDR3 covers 18 residues. From germline, CDR1 is LGHNA and CDR2 YNFKEQ. The CDR3 here is CASSQVPIAAGWNTEAFF. The CDR3 region has the DNA TGTGCCAGCAGCCAAGTACCCATCGCGGCAGGGTGGAACACTGAAGCTTTCTTT.

This clonotype was recorded many times. The rearrangement links TRBV29-1 to TRBJ2-1; D unresolved. Trimming took 0 bases from V and 5 from J, leaving 5 bases between them. Germline values: CDR1 SQVTM, CDR2 ANQGSEA. The CDR3 is 12 residues long. The CDR3, as DNA: TGCAGCGTTGAAGAACCTAACAATGAGCAGTTCTTC. Translation: CSVEEPNNEQFF.

This clonotype was counted at least ten times. The chain recombines TRBV27 with TRBJ2-2; no reliable D call. This CDR3 is built from 14 residues. From germline, CDR1 is MNHEY and CDR2 SMNVEV (reference sequence). Trimming cost V 1 base and J 5 bases, with 8 bases left between them. CDR3 bases: TGTGCCAGCAGTTTATTCTTGAGAACCGGGGAGCTGTTTTTT. Its translation is CASSLFLRTGELFF.

This clonotype was counted ten times or more. The gene calls are TRBV5-1 and TRBJ2-7, with TRBD2 matching over 10 bases. The CDR3 runs 15 residues. Germline V lookup: CDR1 SGHRS, CDR2 YFSETQ. V trimming: 3 bases; J trimming: 3 bases; junction bases outside the gene matches: 6. CDR3: CASSSLAGGGYEQYF. The CDR3 DNA reads as TGCGCCAGCAGCTCATTAGCGGGAGGAGGCTACGAGCAGTACTTC.

This clonotype was counted at least ten times. The J gene is TRBJ2-3, the V gene TRBV20-1; 10 bases agree with TRBD2. The germline V gene encodes CDR1 DFQATT and CDR2 SNEGSKA (reference sequence). After removal of 5 bases from V and 3 bases from J, the junction contained 2 bases not matched to a gene. The CDR3 covers 13 residues. CDR3 sequence reads: CSAASGSTDTQYF. The DNA for the CDR3 is TGCAGTGCTGCTAGCGGGAGTACAGATACGCAGTATTTT.

In its sample, this clonotype was seen many times. CDR3 nucleotide sequence: TGCAGCGTTGCAGTGTCCACATACGAGCAGTACTTC. Translation gives CSVAVSTYEQYF. The chain combines TRBV29-1 with TRBJ2-7, with D hard to call. The V end was cut by 4 bases, the J end by 4 bases, with 11 bases between. This CDR3 region has 12 residues. The germline gives CDR1 SQVTM, CDR2 ANQGSEA.

This sequence joins TRBV12-3 or TRBV12-4 and TRBJ2-5, with a weak D call TRBD1 (6 bases). CDR3 size: 15 residues. Trimming cost V 7 bases and J 1 base, with 16 bases left between them. The CDR3 DNA is TGTGCCAGCAAGACGACAGGCCACCTCCAAGAGACCCAGTACTTC. Its protein is CASKTTGHLQETQYF.

The V gene is TRBV28, the J gene TRBJ1-2; the D gene is possibly TRBD1 (5 bases). The CDR3 is made up of 13 amino acids. V was clipped by 10 bases and J by 3 bases, with 15 bases between them. Looked up from germline, CDR1 is MDHEN and CDR2 is SYDVKM. In DNA form, the CDR3 reads TGTGCCACCATGACGGGACCTTACTATGGCTACACCTTC. Translated, it gives CATMTGPYYGYTF.

In this sample, this clonotype turned up many times. V gene TRBV6-2 or TRBV6-3 combines with J gene TRBJ1-2; D uncertain. V was clipped by 2 bases and J by 5 bases, with 12 bases between them. The germline gives CDR1 MNHEY, CDR2 SVGEGT. The CDR3 consists of 14 residues. The CDR3 region is CASSYVRYSYGYTF. In DNA form, the CDR3 reads TGTGCCAGCAGTTACGTCCGCTACAGTTATGGCTACACCTTC.

The rearrangement uses TRBV6-1 and TRBJ1-1; the match to TRBD1 covers 7 bases. With V trimmed by 7 bases and J by 5 bases, 7 bases remained unmatched. The CDR3 is made up of 13 amino acids. From germline, CDR1 is MNHNS and CDR2 SASEGT. The CDR3 region is CASIQGDATEAFF. The CDR3 coding sequence is TGTGCCAGCATCCAGGGGGACGCAACTGAAGCTTTCTTT.

This clonotype appeared a few times. V and J are TRBV24-1 and TRBJ2-1; tentatively, D is TRBD1 (5 bases). Looked up from germline, CDR1 is KGHDR and CDR2 is SFDVKD. The CDR3 totals 14 residues. V lost 5 bases and J 0 bases, leaving 7 bases between the germline ends. CDR3 loop: CATSVQGSYNEQFF. CDR3 nucleotides: TGTGCCACCAGTGTGCAGGGCTCCTACAATGAGCAGTTCTTC.

The chain is built from TRBV20-1 and TRBJ1-1, with unresolved D. Germline CDR1 DFQATT, CDR2 SNEGSKA (reference sequence). CDR3 length: 13 residues. V lost 1 base, J lost 2 bases, and 8 bases lay in between. CDR3 coding DNA: TGCAGTGCTAGAGTGACGGTAAACACTGAAGCTTTCTTT. This codes for CSARVTVNTEAFF.

This clonotype has just one count. A read error may be the cause here, since a much bigger clone is one base away. The final CDR3 position lacks the conserved phenylalanine or tryptophan, pointing to a likely read error. The chain recombines TRBV7-2 with TRBJ2-4, with D possibly matching TRBD2 (5 bases). CDR1 SGHTA and CDR2 FQGNSA come from the germline V gene. There are 13 residues in the CDR3. The V and J ends lost 2 bases and 5 bases respectively, with 7 bases between them. The CDR3 here is CASSLTRENIQYL. The CDR3 region has the DNA TGTGCCAGCAGCTTAACTAGGGAAAACATTCAGTACTTA.

This clonotype turned up a few times. The chain links TRBV13 to TRBJ2-1, with TRBD2 matching over 8 bases. The CDR3 is made up of 15 amino acids. J lost 10 bases, V lost 0 bases, and 8 bases had no gene match. Germline assignment: CDR1 PRHDT and CDR2 FYEKMQ (reference sequence). CDR3 sequence (DNA): TGTGCCAGCAGCTTAGGTCTAGCGGGCGAGGGCGAGCAGTTCTTC. The encoded protein is CASSLGLAGEGEQFF.

This clonotype was recorded many times. The chain is built from TRBV2 and TRBJ2-5; TRBD1 or TRBD2 may be the D gene (5 bases each). Germline V gene lookup returns CDR1 SNHLY and CDR2 FYNNEI. The ends were cut back, 0 bases at V and 7 bases at J, with 9 bases in the middle. The CDR3 is made up of 13 amino acids. This CDR3 reads CASSEAGDRTQYF. CDR3 in DNA: TGTGCCAGCAGTGAAGCGGGAGACAGGACCCAGTACTTC.

This clonotype was counted many times. This rearrangement joins TRBV29-1 to TRBJ2-1; 11 bases are shared with TRBD1. CDR1 SQVTM and CDR2 ANQGSEA come from the germline V gene. The CDR3 length is 12 residues. After removal of 6 bases from V and 10 bases from J, the junction contained 5 bases not matched to a gene. The CDR3 DNA reads as TGCAGCGTAAGGACAGGGGGCAAGGAGCAGTTCTTC. As protein: CSVRTGGKEQFF.

The table lists this clonotype with many counts. The chain carries TRBV19 and TRBJ1-2; D is possibly TRBD1 (6 bases). Germline assignment: CDR1 LNHDA and CDR2 SQIVND (reference sequence). Trimming removed 1 base at V and 4 bases at J, with 13 bases between. This CDR3 is built from 15 residues. Written as DNA, the CDR3 is TGTGCCAGTAGTATAGCGGGCAGGGGACTCTATGGCTACACCTTC. Protein sequence: CASSIAGRGLYGYTF.